The rows below give T cell receptor beta chains drawn from one sample of a study of blood T cell repertoires in COVID-19. Profiled with immunoSEQ multiplex PCR; TCRdb holds only in-frame clones, not every one. The data show around 300,000 clones, 80% to 90% seen once. The sequencing input was peripheral blood. These TCRs come from a young woman with active or convalescent COVID-19. Both conserved end residues are trimmed from each CDR3. The D gene is left open where the match is weak. A row's size may be missing; if present it is once, few, many or a size class.

D | size | V | CDR3
. | . | TRBV29-1 | SVRRQTAQETQY
TRBD1 | . | TRBV19 | ASSTHPGQGAFHEQY
TRBD2 | . | TRBV7-8 | ASSLVAGGYEQY
TRBD1 | . | TRBV19 | ASSGHGTGGNSPLH
TRBD2 | . | TRBV5-1 | ASSLSSGGASIYEQY
TRBD2 | . | TRBV7-2 | ASSSPGGGHGTQY
. | few | TRBV27 | ASKRTENTGELF
TRBD2 | once | TRBV5-1 | ASSLGEGQETQY
. | . | TRBV9 | ASSVAERPTDTQY
. | once | TRBV7-2 | ASSLVTGTYGYT
TRBD1 | . | TRBV20-1 | SASLGTGGNQPQH
TRBD2 | . | TRBV9 | ASSPSPGGHNTVDTQY
. | . | TRBV27 | ASSLTPWGAGGYT
TRBD1 | . | TRBV19 | ASSSRWTGRGEAF
. | . | TRBV6-5 | ASTLQGRNTEAF
TRBD1 | . | TRBV7-2 | ASSLVGVEQGAFNSPLH
. | . | TRBV5-1 | ASHTNPDTGELF
TRBD2 | . | TRBV5-5 | ASSWIIPGLALVSQY
. | . | TRBV7-9 | ASGADRTDTQY
. | . | TRBV3-1/TRBV3-2 | ASSHYNGGQPQH
TRBD1 | few | TRBV4-1 | ASSLGTVDQPQH
TRBD1 | once | TRBV2 | ASRDRGSGWSPLAKNIQY
. | . | TRBV12-5 | ASGLGGSTDTQY
TRBD1 | once | TRBV6-5 | ASSYRGGYTGELF
TRBD1 | . | TRBV3-1/TRBV3-2 | ASSPGQGGSYEQY
TRBD1 | . | TRBV6-5 | ASRNRGQGGQPQH
. | . | TRBV19 | ASSMDTLQETQY
TRBD1 | once | TRBV5-1 | ASSGQEGDGYT
TRBD2 | . | TRBV5-1 | ASSLVGTSDIQY
. | . | TRBV7-2 | ASSRGSQETQY
. | . | TRBV4-3 | ASSQEAGDRNYEQY
. | . | TRBV25-1 | ASSVLYEQY
TRBD1 | . | TRBV18 | ASSSGQGTAGNTIY
TRBD1 | . | TRBV30 | AWSGGQGDTGANVLT
. | few | TRBV29-1 | SVTMDSHNSPLH
TRBD1 | . | TRBV9 | ASARGVNTEAF
. | . | TRBV12-3/TRBV12-4 | ASSPFGTDTQY
. | . | TRBV7-2 | ASSLFGNEKLF
. | . | TRBV4-1 | ASSQGVARDEQY
. | . | TRBV19 | ASSIDLGGISQPQH
. | . | TRBV3-1/TRBV3-2 | ASSQGFRQLRGSNQPQH
. | . | TRBV6-2/TRBV6-3 | ASSFWGGAGANVLT
TRBD2 | . | TRBV7-2 | ASSLSGTSGGQETQY
. | . | TRBV28 | ASSPTGEETQY
. | few | TRBV7-9 | ASSPRQHKVYEQY